These 19 T cell receptor beta chains share one sample of origin, sequenced in a study of T cell responses to AZD1222 COVID-19 vaccine. The protocol was immunoSEQ multiplex PCR, while the TCRdb copy is restricted to in-frame clones and leaves out a portion. In the table there are 160,000 or so clones, approximately 91% of which are singletons. The specimen comprised peripheral blood, sampled after recovery from COVID-19. The receptor source for this set is an adult who had recovered from COVID-19.

The gene calls are TRBV4-3 and TRBJ1-2; TRBD1 matches 7 bases. Unmatched junction bases numbered 6, after V lost 6 bases and J lost 2 bases. This CDR3 is built from 14 residues. CDR1 LGHNA and CDR2 YSLEER come from the germline V gene. The CDR3 spells CASSRGQSNYGYTF. CDR3 DNA: TGCGCCAGCAGTCGGGGACAGTCGAACTATGGCTACACCTTC.

V gene TRBV10-3 combines with J gene TRBJ2-1, with 8 bases aligning to TRBD1. Germline V gene lookup returns CDR1 ENHRY and CDR2 SYGVKD. This CDR3 contains 13 residues. The V and J ends lost 10 bases and 5 bases, in that order; junction bases with no gene match: 7. CDR3 residues: CATADREDNEQFF. CDR3 in DNA: TGTGCCACCGCGGACAGGGAGGACAATGAGCAGTTCTTC.

The chain is built from TRBV28 and TRBJ1-5; 9 bases match TRBD1. This CDR3 spans 15 amino acids. Germline CDR1 MDHEN, CDR2 SYDVKM. The V segment lost 4 bases and the J segment 8 bases; nucleotides outside the gene matches: 9. The CDR3 is CASSWGTGGMEPQHF. The CDR3 DNA reads as TGTGCCAGCAGTTGGGGCACAGGGGGCATGGAGCCCCAGCATTTT.

This chain joins TRBV29-1 and TRBJ2-7; 9 bases are shared with TRBD1. The CDR3 contains 14 residues. Germline V lookup: CDR1 SQVTM, CDR2 ANQGSEA. With V trimmed by 6 bases and J by 2 bases, 8 bases remained unmatched. The CDR3 DNA follows: TGCAGCGTAGCCCCGGGACAGGGAACCTACGAGCAGTACTTC. Translating gives CSVAPGQGTYEQYF.

This rearrangement joins TRBV6-2 or TRBV6-3 to TRBJ2-7; D remains ambiguous. Germline-derived CDR1 and CDR2 are MNHEY and SVGEGT. Trimming stripped 5 bases from V and 0 bases from J, with 17 bases between. The CDR3 is 16 residues long. The CDR3: CASSRPEDRSSYEQYF. CDR3 DNA: TGTGCCAGCAGTCGCCCCGAGGACCGGAGCTCCTACGAGCAGTACTTC.

Of note for this clone: The sample contains more than one DNA sequence encoding this CDR3. The chain recombines TRBV2 with TRBJ2-3; D gene ambiguous. The CDR3 is made up of 14 amino acids. Trimming shortened V by 0 bases and J by 0 bases, and 4 bases separated the two germline ends. CDR1 SNHLY and CDR2 FYNNEI come from the germline V gene. CDR3 in DNA: TGTGCCAGCAGTGAAGCAGACAGCACAGATACGCAGTATTTT. Protein: CASSEADSTDTQYF.

This clone was observed a handful of times. V and J are TRBV6-5 and TRBJ1-2; D possibly corresponds to TRBD1 (5 bases). Trimming took 5 bases from V and 4 from J, leaving 17 bases between them. The CDR3 runs 15 residues. The germline CDR1 and CDR2 sequences are MNHEY and SVGAGI. The CDR3 here is CASSLRDAESYGYTF. As DNA, the CDR3 is TGTGCCAGCAGTCTCCGGGACGCAGAAAGCTATGGCTACACCTTC.

This chain uses TRBV11-1 with TRBJ2-1; 8 nucleotides match TRBD1. Trimming took 5 bases from V and 6 from J; bases not matched to a gene: 9. Germline assignment: CDR1 SGHAT and CDR2 FQDESV (reference sequence). This CDR3 is built from 15 residues. As DNA, the CDR3 is TGTGCCAGCAGCCTCGGACAGGGTATTGGCAATGAGCAGTTCTTC. Its translation: CASSLGQGIGNEQFF.

The chain uses TRBV7-9 and TRBJ2-1; 8 positions match TRBD2. Germline assignment: CDR1 SEHNR and CDR2 FQNEAQ (reference sequence). V was clipped by 2 bases and J by 9 bases; unmatched bases: 6. This CDR3 contains 14 residues. CDR3 sequence reads: CASSLHGGEVEQFF. CDR3 nucleotide sequence: TGTGCCAGCAGCTTACACGGGGGGGAGGTTGAGCAGTTCTTC.

The gene calls are TRBV7-9 and TRBJ2-1, with 7 bases that match TRBD1. The CDR3 loop spans 16 amino acids. V lost 5 bases to trimming and J lost 5 bases; unmatched junction nucleotides: 12. Per the germline V gene, CDR1 is SEHNR and CDR2 is FQNEAQ (reference sequence). CDR3 sequence reads: CASSPINRGINNEQFF. The DNA for the CDR3 is TGTGCCAGCAGCCCCATCAACAGGGGAATCAACAATGAGCAGTTCTTC.

This chain links TRBV5-6 with TRBJ2-4; the D is unclear. Germline V gene sequence: CDR1 SGHDT, CDR2 YYEEEE. V was shortened by 4 bases and J by 8 bases, with 16 bases between the two germline ends. This CDR3 spans 14 amino acids. The CDR3 loop reads CASSPAYDQDIQYF. The DNA of the CDR3 is TGTGCCAGCAGCCCTGCGTACGATCAGGACATTCAGTACTTC. Based on the CDR3 plus reference TRBV5-6 and TRBJ2-4, the full variable domain is DAGVTQSPTHLIKTRGQQVTLRCSPKSGHDTVSWYQQALGQGPQFIFQYYEEEERQRGNFPDRFSGHQFPNYSSELNVNALLLGDSALYLCASSPAYDQDIQYFGAGTRLSVL.

DNA of the CDR3: TGTGCCAGTAGTATTGGGCGGAACAATGAGCAGTTCTTC. It encodes CASSIGRNNEQFF. The rearrangement links TRBV19 to TRBJ2-1; D not resolved. Deletions cut 3 bases from V and 5 bases from J, with 8 bases between. The CDR3 runs to 13 residues. CDR1 is LNHDA and CDR2 is SQIVND in the germline V gene (reference sequence).

The V gene is TRBV11-1, the J gene TRBJ1-3; tentatively, D is TRBD1 (6 bases). V lost 8 bases and J 1 base, leaving 12 bases between the germline ends. The CDR3 is made up of 14 amino acids. The V gene's germline CDR1 is SGHAT and CDR2 FQDESV (reference sequence). The CDR3 coding sequence is TGTGCCAGCTCGGCAGGGGCATCTGGAAACACCATATATTTT. Its translation is CASSAGASGNTIYF.

The rearrangement joins TRBV5-4 to TRBJ2-5; D might be TRBD1 (6 bases). The CDR3 spans 16 residues. Germline-derived CDR1 and CDR2 are SGHNT and YYREEE (reference sequence). The germline V and J ends were trimmed by 0 bases and 5 bases, with 17 bases remaining between them. This CDR3 is CASSLGTASKGETQYF. In nucleotides, the CDR3 is TGTGCCAGCAGCTTGGGGACAGCGTCAAAAGGGGAGACCCAGTACTTC.

This chain joins TRBV19 and TRBJ2-7, with D perhaps assigned TRBD1 or TRBD2 (5 bases each). The germline V gene encodes CDR1 LNHDA and CDR2 SQIVND (reference sequence). Trimming removed 9 bases from V and 2 bases from J, with 17 bases in between. The CDR3 totals 14 residues. This CDR3 is CASAFRDGTYEQYF. The CDR3 DNA is TGTGCCAGCGCCTTTCGGGACGGGACCTACGAGCAGTACTTC.

This clone was counted once. The chain is built from TRBV27 and TRBJ2-3; 7 positions match TRBD2. Germline V gene sequence: CDR1 MNHEY, CDR2 SMNVEV (reference sequence). The V segment lost 5 bases and the J segment 0 bases; nucleotides outside the gene matches: 11. There are 17 residues in the CDR3. The CDR3 bases are TGTGCCAGCAGTCGACTAGCACAAGCAGTTAGCACAGATACGCAGTATTTT. This translates into CASSRLAQAVSTDTQYF.

In this sample, this clone turned up a few times. The chain employs TRBV4-2 and TRBJ1-1; D unclear. The V end was cut by 8 bases, the J end by 3 bases, with 13 bases between. In germline, CDR1 is LGHNA, CDR2 YNFKEQ. CDR3 length: 13 amino acids. CDR3 amino acids: CASGKLEDTEAFF. DNA for the CDR3: TGTGCCAGCGGTAAACTGGAAGACACTGAAGCTTTCTTT.

The chain is built from TRBV5-1 and TRBJ2-5; 8 bases match TRBD2. Germline V CDR1 and CDR2: SGHRS, YFSETQ. This CDR3 has 15 residues. Trimming removed 4 bases from V and 5 bases from J; junction bases left unmatched: 10. The CDR3 here is CASSLTSGGGETQYF. CDR3 coding DNA: TGCGCCAGCAGCCTAACCAGCGGGGGCGGGGAGACCCAGTACTTC.

The rearrangement links TRBV4-2 to TRBJ2-7; D gene uncertain. The CDR3 extends over 15 amino acids. V shed 0 bases and J shed 3 bases, with 12 bases lying between them. From germline, CDR1 is LGHNA and CDR2 YNFKEQ. This CDR3 is CASSQDHSLGYEQYF. The CDR3 nucleotides are TGTGCCAGCAGCCAAGATCATAGTCTCGGCTACGAGCAGTACTTC.